This T cell receptor (beta chain) stems from a study of T-cell reconstitution after alpha-beta-depleted transplantation in children (TCRdb year 2016). About the study as a whole: T-cell immune reconstitution after TCRalphabeta/CD19-depleted allogeneic hematopoietic cell transplantation in children was quantitatively tracked in the study by means of TCR repertoire profiling.

This clonotype was observed a few times. It lacks a known antigen. Per-nucleotide qualities are absent, and no much larger clonotype sits a single base away. Library preparation used PCR. Data came from an Illumina HiSeq 2500. To normalize quantification of the TCRbeta repertoire, the TCR libraries were built with molecular barcoding that relied on unique molecular identifiers. In-frame beta chains were kept once TCRdb had trimmed the public reads at Q25 with fastp and called clones with MiXCR. Rows with one shared CDR3 protein collapse into an entry with the most common genes and DNA. The sample table contains 200,000 to 250,000 distinct CDR3 sequences; only one count was recorded for 8% to 9.5% of them. The leading ten clones occupy 5.5% to 8% of the sample. V loses 4 bases, J loses 1 base, and the germline ends lie 9 bases apart. The CDR3 holds 14 amino acids from the cysteine to the phenylalanine. The DNA shown is the 42-base CDR3, in frame from base 1. Taken from the germline V gene (reference sequence), the CDR1 and CDR2 loops are SGHKS and YYEKEE.

The sequence was obtained from a human donor who donated a stem cell graft to a child with acute lymphoblastic leukemia. The sequenced sample was PBMCs from the stem cell graft donor, obtained from the stem cell graft. The chain couples TRBV5-5 to TRBJ1-3; perhaps TRBD1 is the D gene, with 5 bases matching. CDR3 reads: CASSTGVSGNTIYF. The DNA reads as follows: TGTGCCAGCAGCACAGGTGTGTCTGGAAACACCATATATTTT.